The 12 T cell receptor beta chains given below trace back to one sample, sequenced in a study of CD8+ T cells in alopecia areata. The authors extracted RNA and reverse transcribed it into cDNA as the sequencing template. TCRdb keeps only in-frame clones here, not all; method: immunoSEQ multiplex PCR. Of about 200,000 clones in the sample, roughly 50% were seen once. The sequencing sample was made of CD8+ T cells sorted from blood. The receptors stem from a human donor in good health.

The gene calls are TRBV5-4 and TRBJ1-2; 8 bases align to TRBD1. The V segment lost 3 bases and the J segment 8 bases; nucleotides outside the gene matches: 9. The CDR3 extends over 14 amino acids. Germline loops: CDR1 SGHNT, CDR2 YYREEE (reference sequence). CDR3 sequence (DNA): TGTGCCAGCAGCTCGGACAGGGTTCCCTGGGGCTACACCTTC. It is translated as CASSSDRVPWGYTF. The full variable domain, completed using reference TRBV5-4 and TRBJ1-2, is ETGVTQSPTHLIKTRGQQVTLRCSSQSGHNTVSWYQQALGQGPQFIFQYYREEENGRGNFPPRFSGLQFPNYSSELNVNALELDDSALYLCASSSDRVPWGYTFGSGTRLTVV.

The CDR3 DNA reads TGTGCCAGCAGTCGCGGACTAGCGGCGGCCTACGAGCAGTACTTC. This codes for CASSRGLAAAYEQYF. The V and J genes are TRBV5-4 and TRBJ2-7; 10 positions match TRBD2. Germline CDR1 SGHNT, CDR2 YYREEE (reference sequence). Unmatched junction bases numbered 7, after V lost 5 bases and J lost 2 bases. There are 15 residues in the CDR3.

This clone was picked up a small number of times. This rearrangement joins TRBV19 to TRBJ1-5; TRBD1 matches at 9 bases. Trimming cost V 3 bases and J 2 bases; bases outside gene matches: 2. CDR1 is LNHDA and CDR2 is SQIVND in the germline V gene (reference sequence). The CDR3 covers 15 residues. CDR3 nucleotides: TGTGCCAGTAGTATCCGGGACAGGGGCAATCAGCCCCAGCATTTT. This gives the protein CASSIRDRGNQPQHF.

CDR3 nucleotides: TGTGCCAGCAGCTCAGGGGACACTGAAGCTTTCTTT. Translation: CASSSGDTEAFF. The chain has TRBV5-6 and TRBJ1-1; tentatively, D is TRBD1 (6 bases). This CDR3 is built from 12 residues. V shed 3 bases and J shed 3 bases, with 6 bases lying between them. CDR1 and CDR2 (germline): SGHDT, YYEEEE.

As DNA, the CDR3 is TGTGCCACCACAGGGGGAACTAATGAAAAACTGTTTTTT. Protein product: CATTGGTNEKLFF. The chain carries TRBV2 and TRBJ1-4, with 8 bases lining up with TRBD1. V gave up 10 bases and J gave up 1 base; unmatched junction bases: 2. This CDR3 is built from 13 residues. From germline, CDR1 is SNHLY and CDR2 FYNNEI. The entire variable domain, with the rest obtained from reference TRBV2 and TRBJ1-4, is as follows: EPEVTQTPSHQVTQMGQEVILRCVPISNHLYFYWYRQILGQKVEFLVSFYNNEISEKSEIFDDQFSVERPDGSNFTLKIRSTKLEDSAMYFCATTGGTNEKLFFGSGTQLSVL.

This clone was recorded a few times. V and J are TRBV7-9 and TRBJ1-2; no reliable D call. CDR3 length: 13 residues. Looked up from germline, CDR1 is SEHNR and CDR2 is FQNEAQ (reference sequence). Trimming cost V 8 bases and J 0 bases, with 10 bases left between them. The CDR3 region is CASGDGTNYGYTF. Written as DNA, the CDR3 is TGTGCCAGCGGTGACGGAACTAACTATGGCTACACCTTC.

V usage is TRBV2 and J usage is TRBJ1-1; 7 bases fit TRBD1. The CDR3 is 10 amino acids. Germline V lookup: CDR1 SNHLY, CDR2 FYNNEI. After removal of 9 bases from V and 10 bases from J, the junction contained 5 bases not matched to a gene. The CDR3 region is CARRGQRAFF. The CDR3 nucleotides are TGTGCCAGGAGGGGACAGAGAGCTTTCTTT.

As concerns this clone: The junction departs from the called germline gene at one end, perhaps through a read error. The CDR3 DNA reads TGTGCCAGCAGGGAAGGTCGGGGAACTGAAGCTTTCTTT. Amino acid sequence: CASREGRGTEAFF. The genes are TRBV2 and TRBJ1-1; D is ambiguous. The CDR3 has 13 residues. CDR1 is SNHLY, CDR2 FYNNEI, per germline.

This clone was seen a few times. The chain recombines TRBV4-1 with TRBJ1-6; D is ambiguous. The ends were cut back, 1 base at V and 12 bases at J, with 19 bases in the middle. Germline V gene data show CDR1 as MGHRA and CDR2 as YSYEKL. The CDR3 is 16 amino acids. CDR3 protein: CASSQVSPHIIQPLHF. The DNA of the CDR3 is TGCGCCAGCAGCCAAGTTTCGCCTCACATAATTCAACCCCTCCACTTT.

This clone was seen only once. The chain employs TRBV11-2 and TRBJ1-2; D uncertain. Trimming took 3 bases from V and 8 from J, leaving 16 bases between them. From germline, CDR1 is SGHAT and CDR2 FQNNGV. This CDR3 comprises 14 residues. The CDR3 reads CASSLHFSSMGYTF. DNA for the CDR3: TGTGCCAGCAGCTTGCACTTTTCCTCTATGGGCTACACCTTC. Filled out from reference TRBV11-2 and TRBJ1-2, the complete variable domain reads EAGVAQSPRYKIIEKRQSVAFWCNPISGHATLYWYQQILGQGPKLLIQFQNNGVVDDSQLPKDRFSAERLKGVDSTLKIQPAKLEDSAVYLCASSLHFSSMGYTFGSGTRLTVV.

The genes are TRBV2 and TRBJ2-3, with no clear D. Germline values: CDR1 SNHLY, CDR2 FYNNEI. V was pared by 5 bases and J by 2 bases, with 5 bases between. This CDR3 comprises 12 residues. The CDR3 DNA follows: TGTGCCAGCAGTCGACTCACAGATACGCAGTATTTT. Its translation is CASSRLTDTQYF.

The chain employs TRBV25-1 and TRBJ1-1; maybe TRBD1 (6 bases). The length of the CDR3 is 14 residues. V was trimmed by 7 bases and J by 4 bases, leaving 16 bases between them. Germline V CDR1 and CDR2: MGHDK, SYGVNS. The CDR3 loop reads CASKEGGALTEAFF. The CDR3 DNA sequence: TGTGCCAGCAAAGAGGGGGGGGCCCTCACTGAAGCTTTCTTT. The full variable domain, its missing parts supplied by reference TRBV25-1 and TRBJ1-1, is EADIYQTPRYLVIGTGKKITLECSQTMGHDKMYWYQQDPGMELHLIHYSYGVNSTEKGDLSSESTVSRIRTEHFPLTLESARPSHTSQYLCASKEGGALTEAFFGQGTRLTVV.